This T cell receptor beta chain originates from a study of T cell repertoires in cytomegalovirus infection (dated by TCRdb to between 2018 and 2021). With respect to the entire study: The peptide stimulations were aimed at well-studied HLA-B-restricted epitopes as well as recently identified HLA-C-restricted CMV epitopes, whose presentation resists viral immunomodulation. The HLA type of each donor mattered for the analysis, because public TCR beta signatures pointed to carriage of CMV infection along with the matching HLA type. The investigation overall reported the following: The ex vivo response was dominated by HLA-C-restricted CMV-specific TCR beta clonotypes, which also provided the single most frequent clonotype in two of eight donors. Carriers of CMV infection plus the relevant HLA type were discriminated by the cumulative frequency of public TCR beta family members in the study cohort and in an independent roughly 320-donor cohort.

The sequencer was an Illumina HiSeq 1500. The public sequencing data were trimmed at Q25 with fastp and processed into clonotypes with MiXCR by TCRdb, which kept only in-frame beta chains. Rows are combined by CDR3 protein, so each entry shows the most common genes and DNA. Across this sample there are hundreds of thousands of distinct CDR3 sequences, with 25% to 35% seen only once. Clones ranked in the top ten supply 20% of the sample. Notes on this clonotype: Which antigen it targets is not known. Base qualities are missing; no much larger clone stands one base away.

The treatment or condition label for this specimen denotes: in vitro stimulation with specific CMV peptide epitopes to enrich CMV-specific T cells. Sequenced here: cultured PBMCs, sampled from culture after CMV antigen stimulation. The clonotype was recovered from a human donor in good health (CMV status not recorded). Some clones in this sample may be carry-over from other donors' samples.

The CDR3 has the sequence CASSFRTENNEQFF. The bases read TGTGCCAGCAGCTTTAGGACAGAGAACAATGAGCAGTTCTTC. This sequence uses TRBV7-8 and TRBJ2-1; possibly the D gene is TRBD1, per 6 matching bases. The CDR3 runs 14 amino acids, cysteine and phenylalanine included. The entry retains the CDR3 DNA only, 42 bases that are in frame from base 1. The junction carries 11 bases between V and J, which are trimmed by 3 bases and 5 bases respectively. CDR1 and CDR2 (SGHVS, FQNEAQ) derive from the germline V gene.